Presented here are 17 T cell receptor beta chains from one specimen sequenced in a study of cytomegalovirus exposure and HLA in healthy donors. It was with 60 Vbeta and 13 Jbeta primers that the PCR ran. TCRdb keeps only in-frame clones here, not all; method: immunoSEQ multiplex PCR. The profile covers 120,000 to 150,000 clones, with 73% appearing a single time and about an eighth taken by the ten largest. The sequenced material came from PBMCs. Receptors were obtained from a human donor in good health.

V and J are TRBV6-5 and TRBJ2-7; TRBD1 agrees at 9 bases. CDR3 length: 15 amino acids. V was pared by 6 bases and J by 4 bases, with 10 bases of the junction left unmatched. Germline V gene sequence: CDR1 MNHEY, CDR2 SVGAGI. In DNA form, the CDR3 reads TGTGCCAGCAGCCAAGGAACAGGGGGCGGGTACGAGCAGTACTTC. It yields the protein CASSQGTGGGYEQYF.

The rearrangement uses TRBV7-9 and TRBJ2-2; 10 nucleotides agree with TRBD2. The CDR3 sequence is 19 residues long. V lost 5 bases, J lost 5 bases, and 17 bases stayed unmatched. In germline, CDR1 is SEHNR, CDR2 FQNEAQ (reference sequence). Here the CDR3 reads CASSALWGRLAGMTGELFF. The DNA for the CDR3 is TGTGCCAGCAGCGCCCTTTGGGGGCGACTAGCGGGTATGACCGGGGAGCTGTTTTTT.

This chain connects TRBV2 to TRBJ2-7; 7 bases are shared with TRBD2. The CDR3 runs to 12 residues. Per the germline V gene, CDR1 is SNHLY and CDR2 is FYNNEI. Germline trimming cut 4 bases from V and 6 bases from J; bases unmatched to any gene: 3. The CDR3 spells CASSGEGCEQYF. CDR3 DNA sequence: TGTGCCAGCAGTGGGGAGGGGTGCGAGCAGTACTTC.

The chain carries TRBV30 and TRBJ2-3, with TRBD2 as a possible D gene (5 bases). Germline lookup yields CDR1 GTSNPN and CDR2 SVGIG (reference sequence). V lost 3 bases to trimming and J lost 2 bases, with 9 bases between them. The CDR3 runs to 13 residues. The CDR3: CAWSRGATDTQYF. The CDR3 DNA sequence: TGTGCCTGGAGCCGGGGAGCCACAGATACGCAGTATTTT.

The V gene is TRBV10-3, the J gene TRBJ1-1; tentative D call: TRBD1 (6 bases). Germline V gives CDR1 ENHRY, CDR2 SYGVKD. The CDR3 is 13 residues long. Trimming stripped 7 bases from V and 5 bases from J, with 14 bases between. CDR3 region: CAITTGWQTEAFF. In DNA form, the CDR3 reads TGTGCCATCACTACAGGGTGGCAAACTGAAGCTTTCTTT.

The chain links TRBV9 to TRBJ2-1, with unresolved D. The germline gives CDR1 SGDLS, CDR2 YYNGEE. The germline V and J ends were trimmed by 0 bases and 10 bases, with 11 bases remaining between them. This CDR3 region has 13 residues. The CDR3 bases are TGTGCCAGCAGCGTAGTGCCTGGCGGCGAGCAGTTCTTC. This codes for CASSVVPGGEQFF. Complete variable domain (other parts from reference TRBV9 and TRBJ2-1): DSGVTQTPKHLITATGQRVTLRCSPRSGDLSVYWYQQSLDQGLQFLIQYYNGEERAKGNILERFSAQQFPDLHSELNLSSLELGDSALYFCASSVVPGGEQFFGPGTRLTVL.

The V call is TRBV19, the J call TRBJ2-6; 7 nucleotides agree with TRBD1. This CDR3 comprises 17 residues. With V trimmed by 4 bases and J by 2 bases, 8 bases remained unmatched. Germline V gene lookup returns CDR1 LNHDA and CDR2 SQIVND (reference sequence). CDR3: CASSRRQGSTGANVLTF. CDR3 nucleotide sequence: TGTGCCAGTAGTAGACGACAGGGAAGTACTGGGGCCAACGTCCTGACTTTC. The full variable domain, completed using reference TRBV19 and TRBJ2-6, is DGGITQSPKYLFRKEGQNVTLSCEQNLNHDAMYWYRQDPGQGLRLIYYSQIVNDFQKGDIAEGYSVSREKKESFPLTVTSAQKNPTAFYLCASSRRQGSTGANVLTFGAGSRLTVL.

The chain carries TRBV5-1 and TRBJ2-7, with TRBD1 matching over 9 bases. The CDR3 covers 17 residues. The germline V gene encodes CDR1 SGHRS and CDR2 YFSETQ. V was pared by 1 base and J by 1 base, with 9 bases of the junction left unmatched. CDR3 residues: CASSLTGGPVLSYEQYF. DNA of the CDR3: TGCGCCAGCAGCTTGACAGGGGGCCCTGTGCTGTCCTACGAGCAGTACTTC.

The gene calls are TRBV2 and TRBJ1-3; D remains unclear. The CDR3 totals 12 residues. Germline-derived CDR1 and CDR2 are SNHLY and FYNNEI. The V and J ends lost 9 bases and 1 base respectively, with 7 bases between them. For the CDR3, the DNA is TGTGCCAGTCGGGAATCTGGAAACACCATATATTTT. Translating gives CASRESGNTIYF.

This chain connects TRBV9 to TRBJ1-1; 8 positions match TRBD1. The ends lost 3 bases at V and 0 bases at J; junction bases unmatched: 4. The CDR3 is 15 residues long. Germline loops: CDR1 SGDLS, CDR2 YYNGEE. The CDR3 nucleotides are TGTGCCAGCAGCGACGGGACAGGCCTGAACACTGAAGCTTTCTTT. Amino acids: CASSDGTGLNTEAFF.

The chain joins TRBV11-3 to TRBJ2-1, with TRBD1 as a possible D gene (5 bases). This CDR3 spans 12 amino acids. V lost 5 bases and J 5 bases, leaving 7 bases between the germline ends. The germline V gene has CDR1 SGHNT and CDR2 YENEEA. The CDR3 DNA sequence: TGTGCCAGCAGCGTGACAGACAATGAGCAGTTCTTC. Translating it yields CASSVTDNEQFF.

The rearrangement links TRBV7-8 to TRBJ2-5; 8 bases align to TRBD2. J gave up 3 bases and V 6 bases, and 15 bases lay outside the gene matches. Looked up from germline, CDR1 is SGHVS and CDR2 is FQNEAQ. There are 17 residues in the CDR3. Here the CDR3 DNA reads TGTGCCAGCAGACCAGAGAGGGGGGCGGGGGGCGAAGAGACCCAGTACTTC. Amino acids: CASRPERGAGGEETQYF.

V and J are TRBV19 and TRBJ1-1, with D unresolved. Germline V CDR1 and CDR2: LNHDA, SQIVND (reference sequence). The CDR3 length is 10 residues. V gave up 6 bases and J gave up 8 bases, with 7 bases separating them. The CDR3 region is CASRASEAFF. The CDR3 bases are TGTGCCAGTAGGGCCTCGGAAGCTTTCTTT.

The gene calls are TRBV11-3 and TRBJ2-1; D perhaps matches TRBD1 (6 bases). Looked up from germline, CDR1 is SGHNT and CDR2 is YENEEA. The CDR3 sequence is 13 residues long. Trimming took off 4 bases at V and 7 bases at J, with 11 bases between the two ends. Written as DNA, the CDR3 is TGTGCCAGCAGCTCAAAAACAGGGAATGAGCAGTTCTTC. Its translation: CASSSKTGNEQFF. Together with reference TRBV11-3 and TRBJ2-1, the CDR3 gives the full variable domain: EAGVVQSPRYKIIEKKQPVAFWCNPISGHNTLYWYLQNLGQGPELLIRYENEEAVDDSQLPKDRFSAERLKGVDSTLKIQPAELGDSAVYLCASSSKTGNEQFFGPGTRLTVL.

This chain connects TRBV7-8 to TRBJ1-1; 9 bases map to TRBD1. CDR1 and CDR2 from the germline V gene are SGHVS and FQNEAQ. J was trimmed by 3 bases and V by 5 bases; bases with no gene match: 7. The CDR3 is made up of 15 amino acids. The CDR3 DNA sequence: TGTGCCAGCAGCCGAAACAGGGGGCGGTACACTGAAGCTTTCTTT. Protein sequence: CASSRNRGRYTEAFF.

This clone was counted a single time. CDR3 protein: CASAADTQYF. CDR3 DNA: TGTGCCAGTGCGGCAGATACGCAGTATTTT. The rearrangement uses TRBV19 and TRBJ2-3, with D unresolved. The CDR3 runs to 10 residues. V was shortened by 8 bases and J by 4 bases, with 4 bases between the two germline ends. The germline V gene has CDR1 LNHDA and CDR2 SQIVND (reference sequence).

On this clone: Compared with germline, one end of the junction differs, possibly owing to a read error. The chain combines TRBV6-5 with TRBJ2-1; 7 bases align to TRBD1. The CDR3 spans 13 residues. The V gene's germline CDR1 is MNHEY and CDR2 SVGAGI. The CDR3 coding sequence is TGTGCCAGCAGCCACCGGTTGGGAACAGGGGCAGTCTTC. It yields the protein CASSHRLGTGAVF.